Each of the 16 T cell receptor beta chains below was sequenced from the same sample in a study of CD8 T cells in Susac syndrome (dated by TCRdb to between 2018 and 2021). Library preparation was by the immunoSEQ multiplex PCR assay. RNA was extracted using the RNeasy kit, and about 0.5 to 1 ug of the RNA was reverse transcribed with random hexamers. The public sequencing data were trimmed at Q25 with fastp and processed into clonotypes with MiXCR by TCRdb, which kept only in-frame beta chains. Each record represents a unique CDR3 protein, reported with the most common genes and DNA among its rows. The sample yields over 100,000 distinct CDR3 sequences; just under 95% were counted once. In total, the top ten clones hold about 0.28% of the sample. Material for sequencing was CD8+ T cells from PBMCs. The receptors stem from a human donor with Susac syndrome.

The chain carries TRBV6-5 and TRBJ2-3; TRBD2 agrees at 9 bases. V shed 2 bases and J 4 bases; nucleotides not matched to a gene: 7. The CDR3 runs to 16 residues. In germline, CDR1 is MNHEY, CDR2 SVGAGI. Here the CDR3 reads CASSYAAGGPADTQYF. The CDR3 region has the DNA TGTGCCAGCAGTTACGCGGCGGGGGGGCCCGCAGATACGCAGTATTTT.

V usage is TRBV4-3 and J usage is TRBJ2-7, with D possibly matching TRBD1 (6 bases). The CDR3 is 13 amino acids. The V and J ends lost 2 bases and 4 bases respectively, with 9 bases between them. CDR1 and CDR2 (germline): LGHNA, YSLEER. The CDR3 reads CASSQQGRYEQYF. Here the CDR3 DNA reads TGCGCCAGCAGCCAACAGGGGAGATACGAGCAGTACTTC.

The rearrangement uses TRBV29-1 and TRBJ1-2, with D possibly matching TRBD1 (6 bases). The germline gives CDR1 SQVTM, CDR2 ANQGSEA. V lost 1 base, J lost 1 base, and 13 bases lay in between. CDR3 size: 15 residues. In DNA, the CDR3 is TGCAGCGTTGAAGGGTTGGCAGGGGATAACTATGGCTACACCTTC. Its protein product is CSVEGLAGDNYGYTF.

The CDR3 coding sequence is TGTGCCAGTTTGGTCGGGTATGACAATGAGCAGTTCTTC. This translates into CASLVGYDNEQFF. The chain uses TRBV7-9 and TRBJ2-1; D ambiguous. CDR3 length: 13 residues. CDR1 and CDR2 from the germline V gene are SEHNR and FQNEAQ (reference sequence). V was trimmed by 9 bases and J by 5 bases, leaving 14 bases between them.

The J gene is TRBJ2-5, the V gene TRBV27, with TRBD2 matching 8 bases. CDR3 length: 18 amino acids. V shed 0 bases and J 1 base; nucleotides not matched to a gene: 10. Germline values: CDR1 MNHEY, CDR2 SMNVEV (reference sequence). The CDR3 here is CASSLSTSAPGFQETQYF. In DNA form, the CDR3 reads TGTGCCAGCAGTTTATCGACTAGCGCCCCGGGATTCCAAGAGACCCAGTACTTC.

The chain uses TRBV3-1 and TRBJ1-6; D is unclear. Germline CDR1 and CDR2: LGHDT and YNNKEL (reference sequence). V was trimmed by 10 bases and J by 8 bases, leaving 15 bases between them. The CDR3 covers 13 residues. The CDR3, as DNA: TGTGCCAATGGGTGGCTGAGGGATTCACCCCTCCACTTT. It yields the protein CANGWLRDSPLHF.

This clonotype has only one observation. J is TRBJ1-2 and V is TRBV29-1; possible D gene TRBD1, 6 bases. There are 14 residues in the CDR3. The germline V gene has CDR1 SQVTM and CDR2 ANQGSEA. The germline V and J ends were trimmed by 7 bases and 0 bases, with 15 bases remaining between them. For the CDR3, the DNA is TGCAGCGCGCTCCCAGGGGATTCTAACTATGGCTACACCTTC. Translating gives CSALPGDSNYGYTF.

V and J are TRBV15 and TRBJ2-2, with TRBD1 matching over 10 bases. The junction had 4 bases not matched to a gene; V was cut back by 0 bases and J by 3 bases. CDR3 length: 17 residues. Germline V gene lookup returns CDR1 LNHNV and CDR2 YYDKDF (reference sequence). Written as DNA, the CDR3 is TGTGCCACCAGCAGAGATCGAGGGACAGGGGACACCGGGGAGCTGTTTTTT. Translation gives CATSRDRGTGDTGELFF.

CDR3 loop: CASSVAFRQGDGYTF. CDR3 sequence (DNA): TGTGCCAGCAGCGTAGCTTTTCGGCAGGGGGATGGCTACACCTTC. The chain couples TRBV9 to TRBJ1-2, with 7 bases lining up with TRBD1. V shed 0 bases and J 6 bases; nucleotides not matched to a gene: 8. CDR1 is SGDLS and CDR2 is YYNGEE in the germline V gene. The CDR3 spans 15 residues.

The chain links TRBV30 to TRBJ2-1, with a tentative D call TRBD2 (5 bases). Germline CDR1 reads GTSNPN; CDR2 reads SVGIG (reference sequence). The V and J ends lost 5 bases and 0 bases respectively, with 17 bases between them. The CDR3 is 16 amino acids. CDR3 nucleotides: TGTGCCTGGCGAAATTTCCCGGGAAACTCCTACAATGAGCAGTTCTTC. Its protein is CAWRNFPGNSYNEQFF. Combining the CDR3 with reference TRBV30 and TRBJ2-1 gives the whole variable domain SQTIHQWPATLVQPVGSPLSLECTVEGTSNPNLYWYRQAAGRGLQLLFYSVGIGQISSEVPQNLSASRPQDRQFILSSKKLLLSDSGFYLCAWRNFPGNSYNEQFFGPGTRLTVL.

In its sample, this clonotype was seen once. The chain is built from TRBV7-8 and TRBJ2-5; no definite D call. Trimming stripped 2 bases from V and 4 bases from J, with 26 bases between. The CDR3 totals 19 residues. CDR1 SGHVS and CDR2 FQNEAQ come from the germline V gene. In DNA, the CDR3 is TGTGCCAGCAGCTTATGGCTGGACGGAAAAGGGCAAAATGGAGAGACCCAGTACTTC. Protein sequence: CASSLWLDGKGQNGETQYF.

The CDR3 sequence is CASSRDTSNYGYTF. The CDR3 coding sequence is TGTGCCAGCAGTCGGGACACCTCTAACTATGGCTACACCTTC. This sequence joins TRBV12-3 or TRBV12-4 and TRBJ1-2, with D perhaps TRBD1 (6 bases). The CDR3 is made up of 14 amino acids. V gave up 5 bases and J gave up 0 bases, with 10 bases separating them.

The CDR3 DNA sequence: TGCGCCAGCGGCGAGATCGGCCTCTCTGGAAACACCATATATTTT. This gives the protein CASGEIGLSGNTIYF. This chain connects TRBV4-1 to TRBJ1-3; no firm D call. The CDR3 consists of 15 residues. The germline V gene has CDR1 MGHRA and CDR2 YSYEKL. Trimming removed 8 bases from V and 0 bases from J, with 14 bases in between.

This rearrangement joins TRBV29-1 to TRBJ1-2; 7 bases are a match to TRBD1. The V and J ends lost 6 bases and 8 bases, in that order; junction bases with no gene match: 6. The CDR3 has 11 amino acids. Germline CDR1 SQVTM, CDR2 ANQGSEA. The CDR3 DNA is TGCAGCGTAGATACAGGGGACGGCTACACCTTC. The encoded protein is CSVDTGDGYTF.

This clonotype was seen just once. The chain recombines TRBV9 with TRBJ2-1; 8 positions agree with TRBD2. CDR1 and CDR2 (germline): SGDLS, YYNGEE. The CDR3 extends over 15 amino acids. Unmatched junction bases numbered 6, after V lost 3 bases and J lost 4 bases. DNA for the CDR3: TGTGCCAGCAGCGAGGCGGGGGGCCTATACAATGAGCAGTTCTTC. This sequence encodes CASSEAGGLYNEQFF.

The V and J genes are TRBV20-1 and TRBJ2-7; 7 bases line up with TRBD1. Germline V CDR1 and CDR2: DFQATT, SNEGSKA (reference sequence). V lost 7 bases and J lost 7; bases outside the gene matches: 10. The CDR3 contains 12 residues. The DNA of the CDR3 is TGCAGTGTAACAGGGGAGTTGGGGGAGCAGTACTTC. This gives the protein CSVTGELGEQYF.